The sample holds a few counts of the clone carrying this T cell receptor beta chain. Its specificity is unknown. These data come from a study of T-cell memory formation after mild COVID-19. In the study overall: The study found TCR clusters largely donor specific. Regarding the study as a whole: Chiefly within CM and EM were the contracting CD4+ clones; CD8+ ones were within EMRA. Second-wave clones reaching peak frequency on day 37 lacked confirmed SARS-CoV-2 specificity.

Constant-segment primers served in 5'RACE that generated TCR alpha and TCR beta cDNA libraries bearing sample barcodes and UMIs. One entry per CDR3 protein results from TCRdb running MiXCR on the 5' RACE reads. Of roughly 500,000 distinct CDR3 sequences listed, 20% are singletons. Trimming took 8 bases from V and 3 from J; bases not matched to a gene: 16. This CDR3 comprises 16 residues. Germline V gene sequence: CDR1 SGHRS, CDR2 YFSETQ. V gene TRBV5-1 combines with J gene TRBJ2-5; the match to TRBD2 covers 7 bases. The sequence came from an adult woman who had mild COVID-19 (a few samples of this study predate the infection). Cell type and time point are not known. Sample: PBMCs or a T cell subset sorted from them (not recorded which). The CDR3 bases are TGCGCCAGTTGCACCGGGTACCGGGGGGAGGAAGAGACCCAGTACTTC. Its translation: CASCTGYRGEEETQYF.